This entry describes one T cell receptor beta chain. Some clones are missing from TCRdb's copy, which holds only in-frame ones; the method was immunoSEQ multiplex PCR. The sample shows hundreds of thousands of clones, about 80% of them seen only once. The length of the CDR3 is 13 residues. Germline V gene data show CDR1 as SEHNR and CDR2 as FQNEAQ (reference sequence). V was shortened by 1 base and J by 13 bases, with 14 bases between the two germline ends. The sample is drawn from a study of shared T cell receptors in the human thymus. The same specimen was also included in a second study, on human thymus T cells. That publication notes: Immunologically healthy infants in Finland undergoing congenital heart defect surgery were the donors. In corrective heart surgery, resections were taken, and these provided the thymus tissue. V and J gene usage appeared biased in thymic and blood repertoires. Related reports documented highly overlapping thymic repertoires among unrelated individuals.

This chain uses TRBV7-9 with TRBJ1-3, with D unresolved. Sequenced: thymocytes. The receptor's source is a boy younger than two with a congenital heart defect. CDR3 nucleotides: TGTGCCAGCAGCTTAGAGACGGTTCAGACTATATATTTT. It codes for CASSLETVQTIYF.